This T cell receptor beta chain derives from a study of tumor and adjacent non-tumor tissue in lung cancer. Study as a whole: Stage I to III disease affected 10 men and 5 women aged roughly 31 to 85. Findings of the study overall: TCR diversity was significantly greater in tumor than normal lung tissue. Top 100 clones took a larger repertoire share in normal lung.

Three rounds of nested PCR, following a modified ARM-PCR protocol, produced the TCRbeta library. MiXCR, run by TCRdb on the multiplex PCR reads, gives a single entry per CDR3 protein. Of around 82,000 distinct CDR3 sequences in the sample, 80% to 90% are singletons; the top ten hold about 54%. Trimming took off 3 bases at V and 1 base at J, with 25 bases between the two ends. CDR1 is DFQATT and CDR2 is SNEGSKA in the germline V gene (reference sequence). CDR3 length: 18 residues. The template was RNA from unsorted bulk tissue. More than 3 cm separated this lung sample from the edge of the tumor. The table lists this clonotype with many counts. Antigen specificity is unknown.

This receptor was taken from a man in his sixties with non-small cell lung cancer. The V call is TRBV20-1, the J call TRBJ2-7, with D possibly matching TRBD1 (5 bases). Sequenced: distant non-tumor lung tissue. The CDR3 DNA sequence: TGCAGTGCTAGGCTTCTCAAGGCCTCAGGGTTCCCTTCCTACGAGCAGTACTTC. Amino acid sequence: CSARLLKASGFPSYEQYF.